These 4 T cell receptor beta chains were all obtained from the same sample, sequenced in a study of beta chain features in type 1 diabetes. Expressed TCRB transcripts were sequenced after all isolated RNA was converted to cDNA. Assay: immunoSEQ multiplex PCR; the TCRdb copy retains only in-frame clones and omits some. The repertoire holds about 220,000 clones, with roughly a tenth as singletons. The sample taken for sequencing was central memory CD4+ T cells from blood. All receptors come from a man aged 18 to 30 in good health.

This rearrangement joins TRBV7-9 to TRBJ2-3, with D perhaps matching TRBD2 (5 bases). V lost 8 bases, J lost 6 bases, and 15 bases lay in between. From germline, CDR1 is SEHNR and CDR2 FQNEAQ (reference sequence). This CDR3 region has 13 residues. CDR3 DNA: TGTGCCAGCTCACAGCGGTCCCGGGATACGCAGTATTTT. This encodes CASSQRSRDTQYF.

The chain joins TRBV6-5 to TRBJ2-1, with a weak D call TRBD1 (5 bases). The CDR3 is 14 residues long. Germline V CDR1 and CDR2: MNHEY, SVGAGI. The V and J ends lost 6 bases and 0 bases respectively, with 9 bases between them. The CDR3 nucleotides read TGTGCCAGCAGCTCAGGGATCTCCTACAATGAGCAGTTCTTC. This translates into CASSSGISYNEQFF.

The genes are TRBV11-3 and TRBJ2-1, with D possibly being TRBD1 or TRBD2 (6 bases each). The CDR3 is 18 residues long. V gave up 1 base and J gave up 6 bases, with 22 bases separating them. CDR1 and CDR2 from the germline V gene are SGHNT and YENEEA. The CDR3 DNA follows: TGTGCCAGCAGCTTAGCGTGGTCGGCCTCGGGGGCGCGCAATGAGCAGTTCTTC. It yields the protein CASSLAWSASGARNEQFF. The full variable domain, rest sourced from reference TRBV11-3 and TRBJ2-1, is EAGVVQSPRYKIIEKKQPVAFWCNPISGHNTLYWYLQNLGQGPELLIRYENEEAVDDSQLPKDRFSAERLKGVDSTLKIQPAELGDSAVYLCASSLAWSASGARNEQFFGPGTRLTVL.

The sample holds a few counts of this clone. The chain joins TRBV29-1 to TRBJ2-7; 10 bases align to TRBD2. The trim removed 2 bases at V and 2 bases at J, leaving 3 bases unmatched. CDR3 length: 14 residues. Germline lookup yields CDR1 SQVTM and CDR2 ANQGSEA. CDR3 residues: CSVEYLAGAYEQYF. DNA of the CDR3: TGCAGCGTTGAATACCTAGCGGGAGCCTACGAGCAGTACTTC.